Below are 11 T cell receptor beta chains sequenced from a single sample in a study of blood T cell repertoires in COVID-19 (TCRdb year 2020). The library was built by means of the immunoSEQ multiplex PCR assay. Here the immuneACCESS table is served through TCRdb, limited to in-frame sequences with V and J called. Missing clones are a known gap in these copies; in checked studies unresolved V genes cover under half, and the rest lacks a known reason. The sample table shows roughly 400,000 clones, and 70% to 90% are seen once. 1.4% to 1.5% of the sample is in the top ten clones. The sample taken for sequencing was PBMCs or T cells enriched from blood (not recorded which). Receptors originate from a woman younger than 30 who had been exposed to COVID-19.

This rearrangement joins TRBV7-2 to TRBJ2-4; 8 bases are shared with TRBD2. Germline loops: CDR1 SGHTA, CDR2 FQGNSA. After removal of 0 bases from V and 8 bases from J, the junction contained 6 bases not matched to a gene. The CDR3 has 15 residues. CDR3 in DNA: TGTGCCAGCAGCTTAGCGGCTCGGGAGGGGGACATTCAGTACTTC. Translation gives CASSLAAREGDIQYF.

This chain connects TRBV9 to TRBJ1-2; possible D gene TRBD1, 5 bases. The CDR3 sequence is 14 residues long. V was pared by 0 bases and J by 4 bases, with 10 bases between. Germline CDR1 SGDLS, CDR2 YYNGEE. DNA of the CDR3: TGTGCCAGCAGCGTAGGGGGCGGGGTCTATGGCTACACCTTC. Encoded protein: CASSVGGGVYGYTF.

The chain carries TRBV2 and TRBJ1-1; TRBD1 agrees at 8 bases. Losses at the gene ends were 6 bases for V and 4 bases for J; bases not matched to a gene: 1. In germline, CDR1 is SNHLY, CDR2 FYNNEI. CDR3 length: 12 residues. The CDR3 DNA reads as TGTGCCAGCAGCACAGGGGGCACTGAAGCTTTCTTT. This sequence encodes CASSTGGTEAFF.

About this clone itself: Other DNA sequences in this specimen translate into the identical CDR3. The chain recombines TRBV18 with TRBJ1-1; D remains unclear. The CDR3 is 14 amino acids. V dropped 3 bases and J dropped 0 bases, with 8 bases sitting between them. Germline CDR1 and CDR2: KGHSH and LQKENI. CDR3 in amino acids: CASSPRVLNTEAFF. CDR3 sequence (DNA): TGTGCCAGCTCACCCCGGGTCTTGAACACTGAAGCTTTCTTT.

In this sample, this clone turned up a few times. In DNA, the CDR3 is TGCGCCAGCAGTGAGTGGACAGGGCCGAATTCACCCCTCCACTTT. Translation: CASSEWTGPNSPLHF. The V and J genes are TRBV10-1 and TRBJ1-6; 8 nucleotides line up with TRBD1. Losses at the gene ends were 1 base for V and 7 bases for J; bases not matched to a gene: 3. The CDR3 spans 15 residues. Germline CDR1 is WNHNN and CDR2 is SYGVQD (reference sequence).

The chain has TRBV10-3 and TRBJ1-3; D possibly corresponds to TRBD1 (6 bases). V shed 4 bases and J shed 2 bases, with 12 bases lying between them. This CDR3 has 15 residues. The germline V gene encodes CDR1 ENHRY and CDR2 SYGVKD. The CDR3 DNA reads as TGTGCCATCAGTGGGGGAGGGGGAACTGGAAACACCATATATTTT. Protein product: CAISGGGGTGNTIYF.

The V and J genes are TRBV5-1 and TRBJ2-6; D remains unclear. V gave up 8 bases and J gave up 0 bases, with 6 bases separating them. The CDR3 totals 13 residues. Germline loops: CDR1 SGHRS, CDR2 YFSETQ. CDR3 residues: CASWSSGANVLTF. The CDR3 DNA follows: TGCGCCAGTTGGAGCTCTGGGGCCAACGTCCTGACTTTC.

The chain carries TRBV11-2 and TRBJ1-5, with TRBD1 identical over 8 bases. The CDR3 has 16 amino acids. V gave up 5 bases and J gave up 11 bases; unmatched junction bases: 17. CDR1 is SGHAT, CDR2 FQNNGV, per germline. CDR3 protein: CASSTGQAMAGRSQHF. CDR3 DNA sequence: TGTGCCAGCAGCACGGGACAGGCGATGGCTGGGCGGTCCCAGCATTTT.

The chain carries TRBV2 and TRBJ1-5; 10 nucleotides align to TRBD1. The CDR3 is 16 amino acids. CDR1 is SNHLY and CDR2 is FYNNEI in the germline V gene. After removal of 5 bases from V and 1 base from J, the junction contained 5 bases not matched to a gene. The DNA for the CDR3 is TGTGCCAGCAGTAGGAGGGACAGGGGAAGCAATCAGCCCCAGCATTTT. This sequence encodes CASSRRDRGSNQPQHF.

The V and J genes are TRBV2 and TRBJ1-3; D possibly corresponds to TRBD1 (5 bases). In germline, CDR1 is SNHLY, CDR2 FYNNEI. The CDR3 consists of 14 residues. V lost 6 bases, J lost 3 bases, and 12 bases lay in between. As DNA, the CDR3 is TGTGCCAGCAGCCACCGGGACTTTGGAAACACCATATATTTT. Translated, it gives CASSHRDFGNTIYF. Using reference TRBV2 and TRBJ1-3 for the parts outside the CDR3, the full variable domain is EPEVTQTPSHQVTQMGQEVILRCVPISNHLYFYWYRQILGQKVEFLVSFYNNEISEKSEIFDDQFSVERPDGSNFTLKIRSTKLEDSAMYFCASSHRDFGNTIYFGEGSWLTVV.

At least ten counts were recorded for this clone. This chain links TRBV6-1 with TRBJ2-1; 8 bases agree with TRBD2. V lost 3 bases to trimming and J lost 4 bases; unmatched junction nucleotides: 5. Per the germline V gene, CDR1 is MNHNS and CDR2 is SASEGT. The CDR3 spans 15 residues. The CDR3 loop reads CASSDTSGDYNEQFF. In DNA, the CDR3 is TGTGCCAGCAGTGACACTAGCGGAGATTACAATGAGCAGTTCTTC.